The clone carrying this T cell receptor beta chain was seen a few times. Its cognate antigen is unknown. The V end was cut by 3 bases, the J end by 1 base, with 3 bases between. The CDR3 runs to 13 residues. Next came a second PCR, run for about 7 to 12 cycles, which used a sample-barcoded 5' primer along with a J-beta primer mix. One entry per CDR3 protein results from TCRdb running MiXCR on the 5' RACE reads. The sample records about 700,000 distinct CDR3 sequences, approximately 31% being singletons. This specimen comes from a study of blood T cells in healthy people across ages. Findings of the study overall: Estimated diversity across one million T cells was deemed an underestimate.

The sample was blood. This TCR was recovered from a woman older than 75 in good health. The chain couples TRBV12-3 or TRBV12-4 to TRBJ2-2; no firm D call. The CDR3 loop reads CASSFMNTGELFF. CDR3 nucleotides: TGTGCCAGCAGTTTTATGAACACCGGGGAGCTGTTTTTT.